The 15 T cell receptor beta chains presented below share a single source sample, sequenced in a study of T cell changes during pregnancy in multiple sclerosis. Sequenced by immunoSEQ multiplex PCR; TCRdb stores in-frame clones only, minus some. Here the sample spans about 60,000 clones, around 90% being singletons. The sample here was peripheral blood, taken in the second trimester of pregnancy. All receptors derive from a female donor with multiple sclerosis, enrolled in a pregnancy study.

This chain connects TRBV13 to TRBJ2-7; 9 bases line up with TRBD2. The CDR3 length is 13 residues. Germline V lookup: CDR1 PRHDT, CDR2 FYEKMQ (reference sequence). V shed 5 bases, J shed 6 bases, and the junction held 5 bases outside the gene matches. This CDR3 is CASSPGLAGEQYF. The CDR3 DNA reads TGTGCCAGCAGCCCGGGACTAGCAGGCGAGCAGTACTTC.

The chain combines TRBV18 with TRBJ2-7; D might be TRBD1 (5 bases). CDR1 is KGHSH and CDR2 is LQKENI in the germline V gene. The CDR3 extends over 13 amino acids. Trimming cost V 1 base and J 2 bases, with 6 bases left between them. The CDR3 nucleotides are TGTGCCAGCTCACCACGACAGCCCTACGAGCAGTACTTC. Translating it yields CASSPRQPYEQYF.

The chain carries TRBV18 and TRBJ1-1; TRBD1 aligns across 7 bases. Germline lookup yields CDR1 KGHSH and CDR2 LQKENI. Germline trimming cut 3 bases from V and 4 bases from J; bases unmatched to any gene: 8. The CDR3 totals 15 residues. The CDR3 coding sequence is TGTGCCAGCTCACCGTTTGGGGACAGTTTCACTGAAGCTTTCTTT. It yields the protein CASSPFGDSFTEAFF.

This clone was picked up one time. This chain links TRBV6-1 with TRBJ2-7, with TRBD1 as a possible D gene (5 bases). V was shortened by 6 bases and J by 1 base, with 10 bases between the two germline ends. Germline CDR1 MNHNS, CDR2 SASEGT. The CDR3 contains 13 residues. CDR3 DNA sequence: TGTGCCAGCAGCGTCAGGGTATCCTACGAGCAGTACTTC. Amino acids: CASSVRVSYEQYF.

The J gene is TRBJ1-3, the V gene TRBV30; D is possibly TRBD1 (6 bases). The CDR3 loop spans 12 amino acids. CDR1 is GTSNPN and CDR2 is SVGIG in the germline V gene (reference sequence). V lost 7 bases to trimming and J lost 3 bases, with 10 bases between them. The CDR3 here is CAYHRVGNTIYF. In DNA, the CDR3 is TGTGCCTACCACAGGGTTGGAAACACCATATATTTT.

This sequence joins TRBV6-6 and TRBJ2-5, with D tentatively TRBD2 (5 bases). Germline V gene lookup returns CDR1 MNHNY and CDR2 SVGAGI (reference sequence). This CDR3 has 15 amino acids. V was clipped by 0 bases and J by 1 base, with 9 bases between them. The CDR3, as DNA: TGTGCCAGCAGTTACTCACGGGGTACCCAAGAGACCCAGTACTTC. It translates to CASSYSRGTQETQYF.

In this sample, this clone turned up once. The genes are TRBV11-3 and TRBJ2-1; possibly TRBD1 for D (6 bases). CDR1 SGHNT and CDR2 YENEEA come from the germline V gene. V was trimmed by 0 bases and J by 11 bases, leaving 17 bases between them. CDR3 size: 15 residues. CDR3 sequence reads: CASSLDSDRTNKQFF. The CDR3 nucleotides read TGTGCCAGCAGCTTAGACTCGGACAGAACTAATAAGCAGTTCTTC.

The chain is built from TRBV6-1 and TRBJ2-5, with D possibly being TRBD1 (6 bases). This CDR3 spans 13 amino acids. The germline V gene encodes CDR1 MNHNS and CDR2 SASEGT. Trimming cost V 4 bases and J 2 bases, with 8 bases left between them. CDR3 bases: TGTGCCAGCAGTGCGGGACATCAAGAGACCCAGTACTTC. Translation: CASSAGHQETQYF.

The chain carries TRBV10-2 and TRBJ2-7, with TRBD1 matching 8 bases. V gave up 2 bases and J gave up 3 bases; unmatched junction bases: 9. The CDR3 spans 16 residues. The germline gives CDR1 WSHSY, CDR2 SAAADI. The CDR3 bases are TGCGCCAGCAGTGAGCCGAAGACAGGGGCTAGCTACGAGCAGTACTTC. Translating gives CASSEPKTGASYEQYF.

CDR3 bases: TGTGCCAGCAGCTTAATAGGGGCTGGGGCCAACGTCCTGACTTTC. It is translated as CASSLIGAGANVLTF. The rearrangement joins TRBV7-3 to TRBJ2-6, with D tentatively TRBD1 (5 bases). The CDR3 has 15 amino acids. Trimming took 1 base from V and 2 from J, leaving 6 bases between them. Germline V gene data show CDR1 as SGHTA and CDR2 as FQGTGA.

V is TRBV2 and J is TRBJ1-1, with TRBD1 as a possible D gene (6 bases). There are 13 residues in the CDR3. Germline lookup yields CDR1 SNHLY and CDR2 FYNNEI. Trimming left V 7 bases short and J 1 base short, with 10 bases between. CDR3 in DNA: TGTGCCAGCAATCGGGGGGCGAACACTGAAGCTTTCTTT. Translation: CASNRGANTEAFF. Full variable domain (remainder filled in from reference TRBV2 and TRBJ1-1): EPEVTQTPSHQVTQMGQEVILRCVPISNHLYFYWYRQILGQKVEFLVSFYNNEISEKSEIFDDQFSVERPDGSNFTLKIRSTKLEDSAMYFCASNRGANTEAFFGQGTRLTVV.

The CDR3 loop reads CASSTTVNTGELFF. In nucleotides, the CDR3 is TGTGCCAGCAGCACGACAGTGAACACCGGGGAGCTGTTTTTT. The genes are TRBV28 and TRBJ2-2; perhaps TRBD1 as D (5 bases). Per germline, CDR1 MDHEN and CDR2 SYDVKM. There are 14 residues in the CDR3. Trimming took off 6 bases at V and 1 base at J, with 9 bases between the two ends. Supplemented by reference TRBV28 and TRBJ2-2, the full variable domain reads DVKVTQSSRYLVKRTGEKVFLECVQDMDHENMFWYRQDPGLGLRLIYFSYDVKMKEKGDIPEGYSVSREKKERFSLILESASTNQTSMYLCASSTTVNTGELFFGEGSRLTVL.

This clone was seen a handful of times. The chain combines TRBV10-3 with TRBJ1-2; D unclear. The CDR3 is made up of 14 amino acids. With 3 bases removed from V and 4 bases from J, the gap between germline ends came to 12 bases. Germline V gene sequence: CDR1 ENHRY, CDR2 SYGVKD. CDR3: CAISEDTEGYGYTF. The CDR3 nucleotides read TGTGCCATCAGTGAAGACACAGAGGGCTATGGCTACACCTTC.

The chain links TRBV6-6 to TRBJ2-1, with TRBD2 matching 8 bases. V shed 7 bases and J 4 bases; nucleotides not matched to a gene: 12. CDR1 is MNHNY, CDR2 SVGAGI, per germline (reference sequence). The CDR3 consists of 16 residues. The CDR3 protein is CASIPPGAGGYNEQFF. As DNA, the CDR3 is TGTGCCAGCATTCCCCCCGGGGCGGGGGGATACAATGAGCAGTTCTTC.

The chain combines TRBV10-2 with TRBJ1-5, with 7 positions matching TRBD1. This CDR3 contains 14 residues. Germline V gene lookup returns CDR1 WSHSY and CDR2 SAAADI. The V segment lost 6 bases and the J segment 6 bases; nucleotides outside the gene matches: 8. For the CDR3, the DNA is TGCGCCAGCAGAAGGACAGGTAGGGGTCAGCCCCAGCATTTT. Its protein product is CASRRTGRGQPQHF.